These 6 T cell receptor beta chains share one sample of origin, sequenced in a study of T cells in Graves' hyperthyroidism and ophthalmopathy. Researchers amplified the TCR beta CDR3 regions from RNA transcripts. HTBI primers were the set used in a first-round RT-PCR of the TCR CDR3. One entry per CDR3 protein results from TCRdb running MiXCR on the multiplex PCR reads. The sample lists a few hundred thousand distinct CDR3 sequences; 15% were seen once. Sequences were obtained from blood. All receptors come from a woman aged 25 to 39 with Graves' hyperthyroidism.

At least ten counts were recorded for this clonotype. V and J are TRBV12-3 or TRBV12-4 and TRBJ2-1, with TRBD1 matching 7 bases. The trim removed 6 bases at V and 8 bases at J, leaving 13 bases unmatched. CDR3 length: 15 residues. CDR3 DNA sequence: TGTGCCAGCAGCAAAGGGGGCGGGTTTAGGGATGAGCAGTTCTTC. It codes for CASSKGGGFRDEQFF.

The chain carries TRBV7-9 and TRBJ2-3, with 8 nucleotides matching TRBD2. Germline CDR1 and CDR2: SEHNR and FQNEAQ (reference sequence). V gave up 5 bases and J gave up 4 bases; unmatched junction bases: 11. The CDR3 has 16 amino acids. The CDR3 reads CASSPIGRAVADTQYF. Written as DNA, the CDR3 is TGTGCCAGCAGCCCCATCGGGAGGGCCGTGGCAGATACGCAGTATTTT. Full variable domain (outside the CDR3, taken from reference TRBV7-9 and TRBJ2-3): DTGVSQNPRHKITKRGQNVTFRCDPISEHNRLYWYRQTLGQGPEFLTYFQNEAQLEKSRLLSDRFSAERPKGSFSTLEIQRTEQGDSAMYLCASSPIGRAVADTQYFGPGTRLTVL.

This clonotype was counted ten times or more. The chain has TRBV28 and TRBJ1-2, with D hard to call. This CDR3 contains 14 residues. The germline V and J ends were trimmed by 7 bases and 3 bases, with 15 bases remaining between them. CDR1 MDHEN and CDR2 SYDVKM come from the germline V gene. The CDR3, as DNA: TGTGCCAGCACCCCCCCCGGGGTCGACTATGGCTACACCTTC. It specifies CASTPPGVDYGYTF.

V usage is TRBV20-1 and J usage is TRBJ2-5, with D perhaps TRBD2 (5 bases). V lost 7 bases, J lost 1 base, and 25 bases lay in between. The CDR3 consists of 17 residues. Germline V gene data show CDR1 as DFQATT and CDR2 as SNEGSKA (reference sequence). In DNA form, the CDR3 reads TGCAGTGGCATCCAGAGGGTCAGTGCGTCTCTCCAAGAGACCCAGTACTTC. This encodes CSGIQRVSASLQETQYF.

CDR3 region: CASSPGEIYEQYF. DNA for the CDR3: TGTGCCAGCAGCCCAGGTGAGATCTACGAGCAGTACTTC. This chain connects TRBV7-8 to TRBJ2-7; D is unresolved. This CDR3 spans 13 amino acids. Germline V gene lookup returns CDR1 SGHVS and CDR2 FQNEAQ. The ends were cut back, 5 bases at V and 3 bases at J, with 11 bases in the middle.

This clonotype was seen more than once but under ten times. This chain links TRBV20-1 with TRBJ2-2; maybe TRBD2 (6 bases). CDR1 is DFQATT and CDR2 is SNEGSKA in the germline V gene (reference sequence). V lost 3 bases and J 7 bases, leaving 12 bases between the germline ends. CDR3 length: 13 amino acids. The CDR3 here is CSASGRSGGELFF. The CDR3, as DNA: TGCAGTGCTAGCGGGAGATCTGGCGGGGAGCTGTTTTTT.